Below, 31 T cell receptor beta chains from the same sample are listed, as sequenced in a study of T-cell reconstitution after alpha-beta-depleted transplantation in children. Researchers prepared the TCRbeta library using unique molecular identifiers, the study reports. TCRdb independently ran MiXCR on the PCR reads; one entry per CDR3 protein. The sample shows more than 90,000 distinct CDR3 sequences, approximately 9.2% of them seen only once. Sequencing was performed on PBMCs from the stem cell graft donor, taken from the stem cell graft. The receptor source for this set is a human donor who donated a stem cell graft to a child with congenital amegakaryocytic thrombocytopenia.

This clonotype was observed many times. The gene calls are TRBV5-1 and TRBJ2-2; D is ambiguous. The V gene lost 3 bases and the J gene lost 2 bases, with 11 bases spanning the gap. Germline V gene data show CDR1 as SGHRS and CDR2 as YFSETQ. The CDR3 loop spans 15 amino acids. The CDR3 protein is CASSSKTSNTGELFF. The CDR3 DNA reads TGCGCCAGCAGCTCGAAAACATCTAACACCGGGGAGCTGTTTTTT.

Many counts were recorded for this clonotype. This sequence joins TRBV5-1 and TRBJ2-3; D unclear. CDR3 length: 16 amino acids. CDR1 and CDR2 from the germline V gene are SGHRS and YFSETQ. V was clipped by 0 bases and J by 1 base, with 12 bases between them. CDR3 residues: CASSLGVGGGTDTQYF. The CDR3 DNA reads TGCGCCAGCAGCTTGGGGGTAGGCGGTGGCACAGATACGCAGTATTTT.

This clonotype was seen repeatedly, ten times or more. The chain has TRBV2 and TRBJ2-1, with 12 bases matching TRBD2. V lost 9 bases, J lost 5 bases, and 5 bases stayed unmatched. The CDR3 spans 14 residues. Germline V gives CDR1 SNHLY, CDR2 FYNNEI. This CDR3 is CARRTSGDHNEQFF. In DNA form, the CDR3 reads TGTGCCAGAAGGACTAGCGGGGATCACAATGAGCAGTTCTTC.

This clonotype was counted many times. The chain recombines TRBV12-3 or TRBV12-4 with TRBJ2-7; D uncertain. The CDR3 extends over 11 amino acids. V was clipped by 1 base and J by 12 bases, with 10 bases between them. This CDR3 is CASSLGPVRYF. The CDR3 DNA follows: TGTGCCAGCAGTTTAGGGCCGGTGCGGTACTTC.

V and J are TRBV27 and TRBJ2-7; the D is unclear. Germline V gene data show CDR1 as MNHEY and CDR2 as SMNVEV (reference sequence). Trimming removed 4 bases at V and 1 base at J, with 20 bases between. The CDR3 is 17 residues long. Here the CDR3 DNA reads TGTGCCAGCAGTTCGTTTAGGATGAGATCAGTGTCCTACGAGCAGTACTTC. Residues: CASSSFRMRSVSYEQYF.

In its sample, this clonotype was seen many times. The rearrangement uses TRBV6-2 or TRBV6-3 and TRBJ2-2; D could derive from TRBD1 or TRBD2 (6 bases each). The germline V and J ends were trimmed by 11 bases and 6 bases, with 16 bases remaining between them. CDR3 size: 13 residues. Germline V lookup: CDR1 MNHEY, CDR2 SVGEGT. The CDR3 DNA sequence: TGTGCCTGCTGGGGGGCGCTCTCCGGGGAGCTGTTTTTT. Protein sequence: CACWGALSGELFF.

V usage is TRBV27 and J usage is TRBJ2-7, with 11 bases matching TRBD2. CDR1 MNHEY and CDR2 SMNVEV come from the germline V gene (reference sequence). With V trimmed by 0 bases and J by 3 bases, 1 base remained unmatched. The CDR3 totals 15 residues. CDR3: CASSLSTSGSYEQYF. The CDR3 coding sequence is TGTGCCAGCAGTTTATCAACTAGCGGGAGCTACGAGCAGTACTTC.

This clonotype was detected ten times or more. The chain couples TRBV28 to TRBJ2-7; D is perhaps TRBD2 (6 bases). Germline assignment: CDR1 MDHEN and CDR2 SYDVKM. The V end lost 6 bases, the J end lost 3 bases, and 6 bases lay between the germline ends. CDR3 length equals 11 residues. CDR3 bases: TGTGCCAGCAGGGAGGGCTACGAGCAGTACTTC. It encodes CASREGYEQYF.

A remark on this clonotype: Here the CDR3 omits its conserved ending phenylalanine or tryptophan, so a read error is the likely source. J is TRBJ1-6 and V is TRBV5-6, with D unresolved. V dropped 3 bases and J dropped 8 bases, with 15 bases sitting between them. Germline V gene lookup returns CDR1 SGHDT and CDR2 YYEEEE. This CDR3 is built from 15 residues. The CDR3 coding sequence is TGTGCCAGCAGCTCTGTGCCACTTGATTATTCACCCCTCCACTTG. Amino acids: CASSSVPLDYSPLHL.

The table lists this clonotype with many counts. V gene TRBV3-1 combines with J gene TRBJ2-1; 8 nucleotides align to TRBD2. Germline V lookup: CDR1 LGHDT, CDR2 YNNKEL (reference sequence). This CDR3 comprises 14 residues. V was pared by 3 bases and J by 6 bases, with 4 bases of the junction left unmatched. CDR3 sequence reads: CASSQSTSGNEQFF. Written as DNA, the CDR3 is TGTGCCAGCAGCCAGTCTACTAGCGGCAATGAGCAGTTCTTC.

Ten or more counts support this clonotype. This chain uses TRBV4-1 with TRBJ2-1, with TRBD2 matching 11 bases. V lost 0 bases, J lost 6 bases, and 4 bases stayed unmatched. CDR1 is MGHRA and CDR2 is YSYEKL in the germline V gene. The CDR3 runs to 16 residues. CDR3 loop: CASSQERLAGPNEQFF. CDR3 DNA: TGCGCCAGCAGCCAAGAGAGACTAGCGGGGCCCAATGAGCAGTTCTTC.

The chain uses TRBV28 and TRBJ2-3, with 12 bases lining up with TRBD1. The CDR3 has 21 residues. Trimming took 5 bases from V and 0 from J; bases not matched to a gene: 18. Germline CDR1 MDHEN, CDR2 SYDVKM. The CDR3 DNA is TGTGCCAGCAGTCCTATGGGGACAGGGGGCCCACCTTATCTCAGCACAGATACGCAGTATTTT. It yields the protein CASSPMGTGGPPYLSTDTQYF.

This clonotype was found a few times. The chain links TRBV5-1 to TRBJ2-7, with TRBD1 as a possible D gene (5 bases). The germline V and J ends were trimmed by 1 base and 1 base, with 9 bases remaining between them. There are 14 residues in the CDR3. Germline V lookup: CDR1 SGHRS, CDR2 YFSETQ. CDR3: CASSLQGGSYEQYF. The CDR3 DNA sequence: TGCGCCAGCAGCTTGCAGGGCGGATCCTACGAGCAGTACTTC.

The CDR3 here is CASSFRQGTYGYTF. The CDR3 DNA follows: TGTGCCAGCAGCTTCCGCCAGGGGACCTATGGCTACACCTTC. The rearrangement uses TRBV5-4 and TRBJ1-2; the D gene is possibly TRBD1 (6 bases). V gave up 2 bases and J gave up 4 bases, with 12 bases separating them. The germline gives CDR1 SGHNT, CDR2 YYREEE (reference sequence). The CDR3 extends over 14 amino acids. Based on the CDR3 plus reference TRBV5-4 and TRBJ1-2, the full variable domain is ETGVTQSPTHLIKTRGQQVTLRCSSQSGHNTVSWYQQALGQGPQFIFQYYREEENGRGNFPPRFSGLQFPNYSSELNVNALELDDSALYLCASSFRQGTYGYTFGSGTRLTVV.

This clonotype was counted many times. The gene calls are TRBV5-1 and TRBJ2-2; D ambiguous. The CDR3 is 16 amino acids. V was cut by 5 bases and J by 1 base, with 15 bases left in between. Germline V gene data show CDR1 as SGHRS and CDR2 as YFSETQ. The CDR3 region has the DNA TGCGCCAGCAGGCCAACCCTAGTCGGGAACACCGGGGAGCTGTTTTTT. Its translation: CASRPTLVGNTGELFF. Looking up the rest from reference TRBV5-1 and TRBJ2-2 gives the full variable domain: KAGVTQTPRYLIKTRGQQVTLSCSPISGHRSVSWYQQTPGQGLQFLFEYFSETQRNKGNFPGRFSGRQFSNSRSEMNVSTLELGDSALYLCASRPTLVGNTGELFFGEGSRLTVL.

This clonotype has ten or more counts. This chain uses TRBV18 with TRBJ2-2, with D perhaps matching TRBD1 (6 bases). Germline lookup yields CDR1 KGHSH and CDR2 LQKENI. V was pared by 4 bases and J by 0 bases, with 9 bases between. This CDR3 has 15 residues. CDR3 loop: CASSQDRANTGELFF. In DNA, the CDR3 is TGTGCCAGCTCACAGGACAGAGCGAACACCGGGGAGCTGTTTTTT. Full variable domain (missing parts from reference TRBV18 and TRBJ2-2): NAGVMQNPRHLVRRRGQEARLRCSPMKGHSHVYWYRQLPEEGLKFMVYLQKENIIDESGMPKERFSAEFPKEGPSILRIQQVVRGDSAAYFCASSQDRANTGELFFGEGSRLTVL.

This clonotype appeared many times. The chain combines TRBV5-1 with TRBJ1-2; 7 positions agree with TRBD1. The CDR3 is 17 amino acids. Per germline, CDR1 SGHRS and CDR2 YFSETQ. The V and J ends lost 0 bases and 1 base, in that order; junction bases with no gene match: 9. CDR3: CASSLAYATGDNYGYTF. CDR3 nucleotides: TGCGCCAGCAGCTTGGCTTACGCTACAGGGGATAACTATGGCTACACCTTC.

This clonotype appeared many times. The chain employs TRBV20-1 and TRBJ2-5; 7 nucleotides align to TRBD1. The V and J ends lost 1 base and 1 base, in that order; junction bases with no gene match: 6. Germline V gene lookup returns CDR1 DFQATT and CDR2 SNEGSKA (reference sequence). CDR3 length equals 15 residues. CDR3 DNA sequence: TGCAGTGCTAGAGTTGGGACAGCTCTCCAAGAGACCCAGTACTTC. Amino acids: CSARVGTALQETQYF.

At least ten counts were recorded for this clonotype. V usage is TRBV12-3 or TRBV12-4 and J usage is TRBJ2-7; D uncertain. Trimming removed 8 bases from V and 2 bases from J, with 10 bases in between. This CDR3 spans 12 amino acids. CDR3 residues: CASGLNTYEQYF. Written as DNA, the CDR3 is TGTGCCAGCGGGTTAAACACCTACGAGCAGTACTTC.

By share, this clonotype ranks as medium-sized. The rearrangement links TRBV12-3 or TRBV12-4 to TRBJ1-6; D gene unclear. V dropped 3 bases and J dropped 6 bases, with 12 bases sitting between them. The CDR3 consists of 15 residues. The DNA for the CDR3 is TGTGCCAGCAGTTTCAATTCCGGGCGTAATTCACCCCTCCACTTT. Translated: CASSFNSGRNSPLHF.

This clonotype has just a few counts. The V gene is TRBV25-1, the J gene TRBJ2-1; D possibly corresponds to TRBD2 (6 bases). V was pared by 2 bases and J by 7 bases, with 15 bases between. This CDR3 is 15 amino acids long. Germline loops: CDR1 MGHDK, CDR2 SYGVNS. CDR3 sequence reads: CASSEGTGVWNEQFF. The CDR3 bases are TGTGCCAGCAGTGAAGGGACTGGGGTTTGGAATGAGCAGTTCTTC.

Many counts were recorded for this clonotype. The V call is TRBV5-1, the J call TRBJ1-4; 8 bases are a match to TRBD1. Germline V gives CDR1 SGHRS, CDR2 YFSETQ. The V and J ends lost 5 bases and 6 bases, in that order; junction bases with no gene match: 9. This CDR3 is 15 amino acids long. Written as DNA, the CDR3 is TGCGCCAGCAGTGAGCCGGGACAGGAGGATGAAAAACTGTTTTTT. It translates to CASSEPGQEDEKLFF. The full variable domain, with the rest looked up from reference TRBV5-1 and TRBJ1-4, is KAGVTQTPRYLIKTRGQQVTLSCSPISGHRSVSWYQQTPGQGLQFLFEYFSETQRNKGNFPGRFSGRQFSNSRSEMNVSTLELGDSALYLCASSEPGQEDEKLFFGSGTQLSVL.

The table lists this clonotype with many counts. Sequence at one end of the junction differs from germline and may be a read error. V gene TRBV5-5 combines with J gene TRBJ2-7; 7 bases match TRBD1. Germline V gives CDR1 SGHKS, CDR2 YYEKEE (reference sequence). The CDR3 extends over 16 amino acids. The CDR3 nucleotides read TGTGCCAGCACCTTGGCCGCGACCGGGACAGTCTACGAGCAGTACTTC. It translates to CASTLAATGTVYEQYF.

V is TRBV24-1 and J is TRBJ2-6; tentatively, D is TRBD2 (5 bases). This CDR3 is 17 amino acids long. V lost 2 bases to trimming and J lost 2 bases, with 12 bases between them. Germline-derived CDR1 and CDR2 are KGHDR and SFDVKD. CDR3: CATSDSRSGTGANVLTF. In DNA, the CDR3 is TGTGCCACCAGTGATTCCCGCTCGGGGACTGGGGCCAACGTCCTGACTTTC.

This clonotype was observed many times. J is TRBJ2-1 and V is TRBV6-2 or TRBV6-3; D ambiguous. The CDR3 sequence is 18 residues long. Trimming stripped 4 bases from V and 0 bases from J, with 19 bases between. The germline V gene encodes CDR1 MNHEY and CDR2 SVGEGT. CDR3 coding DNA: TGTGCCAGCAGTTTAAACCCCGACTCAACCAGCTCCTACAATGAGCAGTTCTTC. Amino acid sequence: CASSLNPDSTSSYNEQFF.

This clonotype was seen many times. The chain joins TRBV12-3 or TRBV12-4 to TRBJ2-1; 9 bases agree with TRBD1. The CDR3 loop spans 15 amino acids. V was pared by 6 bases and J by 5 bases, with 8 bases of the junction left unmatched. CDR3 amino acids: CASRLPGTGNNEQFF. The CDR3 DNA is TGTGCCAGCAGACTCCCCGGGACAGGGAACAATGAGCAGTTCTTC.

This clonotype came up many times. V usage is TRBV7-3 and J usage is TRBJ2-3; no clear D. CDR1 and CDR2 from the germline V gene are SGHTA and FQGTGA. The CDR3 covers 14 residues. V lost 2 bases and J 2 bases, leaving 8 bases between the germline ends. As DNA, the CDR3 is TGTGCCAGCAGCTTACTCGGACCCACAGATACGCAGTATTTT. It translates to CASSLLGPTDTQYF. The variable domain in full, with the rest retrieved from reference TRBV7-3 and TRBJ2-3, is GAGVSQTPSNKVTEKGKYVELRCDPISGHTALYWYRQSLGQGPEFLIYFQGTGAADDSGLPNDRFFAVRPEGSVSTLKIQRTERGDSAVYLCASSLLGPTDTQYFGPGTRLTVL.

This clonotype was counted between two and nine times. The chain employs TRBV20-1 and TRBJ2-5; a weak D match, TRBD2 (7 bases). This CDR3 contains 13 residues. Per germline, CDR1 DFQATT and CDR2 SNEGSKA (reference sequence). V was pared by 3 bases and J by 5 bases, with 13 bases between. This CDR3 is CSASGGPLETQYF. The CDR3 DNA reads as TGCAGTGCTAGCGGGGGGCCCCTGGAGACCCAGTACTTC.

The table lists this clonotype with many counts. The CDR3 sequence: CASSFKAAVSYEQYF. Here the CDR3 DNA reads TGTGCCAGCAGCTTCAAGGCGGCAGTGTCCTACGAGCAGTACTTC. The chain joins TRBV7-7 to TRBJ2-7; D call uncertain. The CDR3 covers 15 residues. CDR1 is SSHAT, CDR2 FNYEAQ, per germline (reference sequence). Between the trimmed V and J ends, which lost 3 bases and 1 base, there was a span of 13 bases.

In this sample, this clonotype turned up many times. The chain recombines TRBV20-1 with TRBJ2-2; 12 bases map to TRBD2. J was trimmed by 6 bases and V by 6 bases; bases with no gene match: 8. This CDR3 region has 15 residues. Germline values: CDR1 DFQATT, CDR2 SNEGSKA (reference sequence). The CDR3 reads CSADPTSGRPGELFF. CDR3 coding DNA: TGCAGTGCCGACCCGACTAGCGGGAGACCCGGGGAGCTGTTTTTT.

This sequence joins TRBV28 and TRBJ2-7; D is unresolved. V lost 10 bases and J lost 0, with 19 bases in between. This CDR3 has 15 residues. The germline CDR1 and CDR2 sequences are MDHEN and SYDVKM. The CDR3 bases are TGTGCCATGAGCCCCGGCGGCCACTGCTCCTACGAGCAGTACTTC. This sequence encodes CAMSPGGHCSYEQYF.